What follows are 28 T cell receptor beta chains derived from one specimen sequenced in a study of OX40 agonist ivuxolimab in advanced cancers. Measured with immunoSEQ multiplex PCR; TCRdb has only the in-frame clones, and not every one. The sample lists about 35,000 clones; around 84% were seen once. The sequencing used CD4+ or CD8+ T cells sorted from blood, collected in a trial of the OX40 agonist ivuxolimab. These TCRs come from an adult with an advanced solid tumor such as melanoma, head and neck, liver or kidney cancer.

The J gene is TRBJ2-7, the V gene TRBV5-1; 12 nucleotides agree with TRBD2. This CDR3 comprises 14 residues. Trimming took 4 bases from V and 6 from J; bases not matched to a gene: 5. CDR1 is SGHRS, CDR2 YFSETQ, per germline. CDR3 amino acids: CASSPGTSGLEQYF. CDR3 coding DNA: TGCGCCAGCAGCCCAGGGACTAGCGGGCTCGAGCAGTACTTC.

As for this clone: The junction departs from germline at one end; a sequencing error may be responsible. This chain joins TRBV7-7 and TRBJ1-1; D not certain. The CDR3 loop spans 13 amino acids. In germline, CDR1 is SSHAT, CDR2 FNYEAQ (reference sequence). The DNA for the CDR3 is TGTGCTAGCAGCTTATCTGGAAACACTGAAGCTTTCTTT. Translation gives CASSLSGNTEAFF.

This clone was seen a handful of times. DNA for the CDR3: TGTGCCTGGAGTGTGGATTCAGGGGTGGATCAGCCCCAGCATTTT. Translating gives CAWSVDSGVDQPQHF. The V and J genes are TRBV30 and TRBJ1-5; D may be TRBD1 (6 bases). The V end was cut by 0 bases, the J end by 5 bases, with 14 bases between. The germline CDR1 and CDR2 sequences are GTSNPN and SVGIG (reference sequence). CDR3 length equals 15 residues.

In this sample, this clone turned up once. The V call is TRBV29-1, the J call TRBJ2-5, with D perhaps matching TRBD2 (5 bases). The CDR3 spans 10 residues. Germline V gene data show CDR1 as SQVTM and CDR2 as ANQGSEA. Trimming removed 5 bases at V and 5 bases at J, with 6 bases between. The CDR3 DNA sequence: TGCAGCGTTCGAGGGGAGACCCAGTACTTC. This gives the protein CSVRGETQYF.

This chain links TRBV29-1 with TRBJ2-3; 10 positions match TRBD2. V was pared by 5 bases and J by 1 base, with 12 bases of the junction left unmatched. Germline CDR1 SQVTM, CDR2 ANQGSEA. This CDR3 contains 17 residues. CDR3 loop: CSVSSGGAVEGTDTQYF. The CDR3 DNA follows: TGCAGCGTTTCAAGCGGGGGGGCCGTTGAGGGCACAGATACGCAGTATTTT.

This chain uses TRBV15 with TRBJ2-1, with TRBD2 matching 8 bases. The CDR3 spans 15 residues. CDR1 is LNHNV, CDR2 YYDKDF, per germline (reference sequence). The V gene end was trimmed by 8 bases and the J gene end by 8 bases; junction bases not matched to a gene: 14. In DNA, the CDR3 is TGTGCCACCTTCGATCTCCGAGGAGCGGGGGATGAGCAGTTCTTC. Translated: CATFDLRGAGDEQFF.

This clone was detected only a few times. CDR3 DNA sequence: TGTGCCAGCAGCTTAGTCGGGGTAATCAGCGGGACCTACAATGAGCAGTTCTTC. This gives the protein CASSLVGVISGTYNEQFF. This rearrangement joins TRBV7-9 to TRBJ2-1; 7 bases agree with TRBD2. Germline V lookup: CDR1 SEHNR, CDR2 FQNEAQ (reference sequence). The CDR3 length is 18 residues. V shed 1 base, J shed 2 bases, and the junction held 11 bases outside the gene matches.

This clone was counted once. V is TRBV7-6 and J is TRBJ2-6; D could derive from TRBD1 or TRBD2 (5 bases each). This CDR3 contains 18 residues. V was trimmed by 1 base and J by 0 bases, leaving 13 bases between them. Germline assignment: CDR1 SGHVS and CDR2 FNYEAQ. CDR3 coding DNA: TGTGCCAGCAGCTTAGAGCCCAGGGAGAGCTCTGGGGCCAACGTCCTGACTTTC. This gives the protein CASSLEPRESSGANVLTF.

The rearrangement uses TRBV4-1 and TRBJ2-4; tentatively, D is TRBD1 (6 bases). The CDR3 is 15 amino acids. V was pared by 0 bases and J by 7 bases, with 13 bases between. The germline gives CDR1 MGHRA, CDR2 YSYEKL. The CDR3 DNA sequence: TGCGCCAGCAGCCAAGATAGTGGTACAGGGAACATTCAGTACTTC. This gives the protein CASSQDSGTGNIQYF.

The chain combines TRBV4-3 with TRBJ1-2, with 9 bases aligning to TRBD1. CDR1 LGHNA and CDR2 YSLEER come from the germline V gene. The J segment lost 2 bases and the V segment lost 0 bases, leaving 4 bases of the junction unmatched. This CDR3 spans 16 amino acids. The CDR3 sequence: CASSQDQTGGNYGYTF. Here the CDR3 DNA reads TGCGCCAGCAGCCAAGATCAGACAGGGGGGAACTATGGCTACACCTTC.

CDR3 region: CASSDSGRALDTQYF. CDR3 sequence (DNA): TGTGCCAGCAGCGATAGCGGGAGGGCCTTAGATACGCAGTATTTT. This chain uses TRBV9 with TRBJ2-3; TRBD2 agrees at 11 bases. V dropped 3 bases and J dropped 5; count of bases not matched to a gene: 5. This CDR3 comprises 15 residues. Germline V CDR1 and CDR2: SGDLS, YYNGEE.

CDR3: CASSQTSGRLKTQYF. Written as DNA, the CDR3 is TGCGCCAGCAGCCAAACTAGCGGGAGGTTGAAGACCCAGTACTTC. The chain joins TRBV4-1 to TRBJ2-5, with 12 bases lining up with TRBD2. With 2 bases clipped from V and 6 bases from J, the junction kept 4 bases outside the gene matches. CDR3 size: 15 residues. Germline CDR1 is MGHRA and CDR2 is YSYEKL.

In this sample, this clone turned up once. The chain recombines TRBV19 with TRBJ2-1; either TRBD1 or TRBD2 may fit D (7 bases each). There are 22 residues in the CDR3. Germline CDR1 reads LNHDA; CDR2 reads SQIVND (reference sequence). The V gene lost 11 bases and the J gene lost 9 bases, with 47 bases spanning the gap. The CDR3 here is CAGRQWSVTGLGRERVQLEQFF. Written as DNA, the CDR3 is TGTGCCGGACGACAGTGGTCGGTGACAGGGCTGGGGCGGGAGCGGGTCCAGCTTGAGCAGTTCTTC.

The table lists this clone with a count of one. The rearrangement joins TRBV28 to TRBJ2-3, with TRBD1 matching over 8 bases. The CDR3 spans 13 residues. V shed 4 bases and J 4 bases; nucleotides not matched to a gene: 1. Germline V gene data show CDR1 as MDHEN and CDR2 as SYDVKM. The CDR3 bases are TGTGCCAGCAGTTACAGGGGGTCAGATACGCAGTATTTT. Amino acids: CASSYRGSDTQYF. Full variable domain (rest looked up from reference TRBV28 and TRBJ2-3): DVKVTQSSRYLVKRTGEKVFLECVQDMDHENMFWYRQDPGLGLRLIYFSYDVKMKEKGDIPEGYSVSREKKERFSLILESASTNQTSMYLCASSYRGSDTQYFGPGTRLTVL.

The chain's CDR3 is CASSPFGGDTQYF. CDR3 in DNA: TGCGCCAGCAGCCCCTTCGGGGGGGATACGCAGTATTTT. The chain links TRBV4-3 to TRBJ2-3, with TRBD2 matching over 7 bases. This CDR3 is 13 amino acids long. Germline V CDR1 and CDR2: LGHNA, YSLEER. J gave up 6 bases and V 4 bases, and 4 bases lay outside the gene matches.

This chain connects TRBV7-8 to TRBJ1-3, with 8 nucleotides matching TRBD1. The germline CDR1 and CDR2 sequences are SGHVS and FQNEAQ. V lost 8 bases and J lost 8; bases outside the gene matches: 5. This CDR3 has 12 amino acids. The CDR3 coding sequence is TGTGCCAGCGGACAGGGCGCGGACACCATATATTTT. This translates into CASGQGADTIYF.

The chain carries TRBV7-9 and TRBJ1-1, with a possible D match to TRBD1 (6 bases). Trimming removed 5 bases at V and 4 bases at J, with 20 bases between. The CDR3 loop spans 16 amino acids. Looked up from germline, CDR1 is SEHNR and CDR2 is FQNEAQ (reference sequence). DNA of the CDR3: TGTGCCAGCAGCCCCAGAGGTGGGACAAAAGGCACTGAAGCTTTCTTT. Its protein is CASSPRGGTKGTEAFF. Full variable domain (missing parts from reference TRBV7-9 and TRBJ1-1): DTGVSQNPRHKITKRGQNVTFRCDPISEHNRLYWYRQTLGQGPEFLTYFQNEAQLEKSRLLSDRFSAERPKGSFSTLEIQRTEQGDSAMYLCASSPRGGTKGTEAFFGQGTRLTVV.

The chain couples TRBV9 to TRBJ1-4; D call uncertain. The germline V and J ends were trimmed by 3 bases and 2 bases, with 11 bases remaining between them. The CDR3 contains 15 residues. CDR1 and CDR2 from the germline V gene are SGDLS and YYNGEE. In nucleotides, the CDR3 is TGTGCCAGCAGCGCCCAGGCGGTGACTAATGAAAAACTGTTTTTT. Translation gives CASSAQAVTNEKLFF.

V gene TRBV27 combines with J gene TRBJ2-1, with a possible D match to TRBD1 (6 bases). Germline V gene lookup returns CDR1 MNHEY and CDR2 SMNVEV (reference sequence). CDR3 length: 14 residues. Trimming shortened V by 6 bases and J by 4 bases, and 13 bases separated the two germline ends. The chain's CDR3 is CASRALGGYNEQFF. The CDR3 coding sequence is TGTGCCAGCAGGGCCCTAGGGGGTTACAATGAGCAGTTCTTC.

The chain uses TRBV9 and TRBJ2-5, with D unresolved. From germline, CDR1 is SGDLS and CDR2 YYNGEE. The CDR3 is 14 amino acids. Trimming pared 4 bases from V and 3 bases from J, leaving 13 bases between. CDR3 sequence: CASSPPVQEETQYF. DNA of the CDR3: TGTGCCAGCAGCCCTCCTGTGCAAGAAGAGACCCAGTACTTC.

In nucleotides, the CDR3 is TGTGCCAGCAGTGGGTCGGCCCGGCATGGCTACACCTTC. It translates to CASSGSARHGYTF. The chain joins TRBV2 to TRBJ1-2; D gene unclear. V shed 4 bases and J shed 6 bases, with 12 bases lying between them. This CDR3 is built from 13 residues. In germline, CDR1 is SNHLY, CDR2 FYNNEI.

This clone was seen more than once but under ten times. The chain recombines TRBV30 with TRBJ2-7; 14 nucleotides agree with TRBD2. Germline assignment: CDR1 GTSNPN and CDR2 SVGIG (reference sequence). The CDR3 length is 12 residues. Losses at the gene ends were 7 bases for V and 5 bases for J; bases not matched to a gene: 1. CDR3 bases: TGTGCCTCGGGACTAGCGGGAGACGAGCAGTACTTC. It yields the protein CASGLAGDEQYF. Full variable domain (missing parts from reference TRBV30 and TRBJ2-7): SQTIHQWPATLVQPVGSPLSLECTVEGTSNPNLYWYRQAAGRGLQLLFYSVGIGQISSEVPQNLSASRPQDRQFILSSKKLLLSDSGFYLCASGLAGDEQYFGPGTRLTVT.

The rearrangement uses TRBV13 and TRBJ2-2; the match to TRBD2 covers 8 bases. Germline CDR1 is PRHDT and CDR2 is FYEKMQ (reference sequence). Trimming at V came to 6 bases and at J to 5 bases, leaving 20 bases not matched to a gene. This CDR3 has 19 amino acids. This CDR3 is CASSPPVGSGGPRTGELFF. DNA of the CDR3: TGTGCCAGCAGTCCACCGGTTGGGTCGGGAGGGCCAAGGACCGGGGAGCTGTTTTTT.

This clone is medium-sized in the sample. The V call is TRBV27, the J call TRBJ1-5; 10 bases match TRBD1. With V trimmed by 10 bases and J by 9 bases, 9 bases remained unmatched. The CDR3 length is 13 residues. Germline V gives CDR1 MNHEY, CDR2 SMNVEV (reference sequence). CDR3 DNA: TGTGCCACCAGGACAGGGGGGGAATGGCCCCAGCATTTT. As protein: CATRTGGEWPQHF.

A single count supports this clone. This sequence joins TRBV6-5 and TRBJ2-7, with unresolved D. The CDR3 contains 14 residues. Germline CDR1 reads MNHEY; CDR2 reads SVGAGI. Trimming removed 5 bases from V and 4 bases from J, with 15 bases in between. The CDR3 sequence is CASSEGPLSYEQYF. The CDR3 bases are TGTGCCAGCAGTGAAGGTCCGTTGTCTTACGAGCAGTACTTC.

This clone came up once. Written as DNA, the CDR3 is TGTGCCAGCAGCTTAAAAATCCGCAGCTCCTACAATGAGCAGTTCTTC. Amino acid sequence: CASSLKIRSSYNEQFF. The chain links TRBV11-2 to TRBJ2-1; the D is unclear. The V gene lost 2 bases and the J gene lost 0 bases, with 11 bases spanning the gap. This CDR3 is 16 amino acids long. Germline assignment: CDR1 SGHAT and CDR2 FQNNGV.

J is TRBJ1-2 and V is TRBV6-4; no clear D gene. Germline-derived CDR1 and CDR2 are MRHNA and SNTAGT. This CDR3 is built from 13 residues. Trimming removed 2 bases at V and 4 bases at J, with 8 bases between. The CDR3 DNA reads TGTGCCAGCAGTGACAGGGCTGGCTATGGCTACACCTTC. It yields the protein CASSDRAGYGYTF.

The J gene is TRBJ2-1, the V gene TRBV7-6; D remains ambiguous. Germline CDR1 and CDR2: SGHVS and FNYEAQ. Trimming removed 1 base from V and 9 bases from J, with 4 bases in between. There are 11 residues in the CDR3. The CDR3 region has the DNA TGTGCCAGCAGCTTAGATAGTGAGCAGTTCTTC. Residues: CASSLDSEQFF.